The rows below give T cell receptor beta chains drawn from one sample of a study of blood T cell repertoires in COVID-19. Assay used: immunoSEQ multiplex PCR; TCRdb lists only in-frame clones, some missing. The table lists 95,000 to 150,000 clones, roughly 88% of them singletons. The sample taken for sequencing was peripheral blood. The receptors stem from a man aged 35 to 55 with acute or convalescent COVID-19. CDR3s include the opening cysteine and the closing phenylalanine or tryptophan. The order of the fields is V gene, J gene, D gene, clone size, CDR3 protein, CDR3 DNA. The D gene is left open where the match is weak. Part of the rows lack a size; the others show once, few, many or a class for expanded clones.

v_call: TRBV29-1
j_call: TRBJ2-1
d_call: TRBD2
clone_size: once
cdr3_aa: CSVENLAVKRNEQFF
cdr3_nt: TGCAGCGTGGAGAATCTAGCGGTTAAAAGGAATGAGCAGTTCTTC

v_call: TRBV3-1/TRBV3-2
j_call: TRBJ1-4
d_call: .
clone_size: .
cdr3_aa: CASSRRRGVATNEKLFF
cdr3_nt: TGTGCCAGCAGCCGCCGACGGGGGGTTGCAACTAATGAAAAACTGTTTTTT

v_call: TRBV19
j_call: TRBJ2-2
d_call: TRBD2
clone_size: .
cdr3_aa: CASEEWLERGSGELFF
cdr3_nt: TGTGCCAGTGAAGAGTGGCTCGAGCGGGGGTCCGGGGAGCTGTTTTTT

v_call: TRBV7-9
j_call: TRBJ2-5
d_call: .
clone_size: .
cdr3_aa: CASSLGLEAGGQETQYF
cdr3_nt: TGTGCCAGCAGCTTAGGCCTGGAGGCAGGGGGGCAAGAGACCCAGTACTTC

v_call: TRBV30
j_call: TRBJ2-3
d_call: .
clone_size: .
cdr3_aa: CAWGGGGITDTQYF
cdr3_nt: TGTGCCTGGGGAGGGGGGGGTATCACAGATACGCAGTATTTT

v_call: TRBV6-5
j_call: TRBJ1-2
d_call: TRBD1
clone_size: few
cdr3_aa: CASSHIPTGGYGYTF
cdr3_nt: TGTGCCAGCAGCCACATCCCGACAGGGGGCTATGGCTACACCTTC

v_call: TRBV7-9
j_call: TRBJ1-3
d_call: .
clone_size: .
cdr3_aa: CASSFDGSSGNTIYF
cdr3_nt: TGTGCCAGCAGCTTCGACGGGTCCTCTGGAAACACCATATATTTT

v_call: TRBV3-1/TRBV3-2
j_call: TRBJ2-5
d_call: .
clone_size: .
cdr3_aa: CASSYPGGRETQYF
cdr3_nt: TGTGCCAGCAGCTACCCAGGGGGGCGGGAGACCCAGTACTTC

v_call: TRBV30
j_call: TRBJ2-1
d_call: TRBD2
clone_size: once
cdr3_aa: CAWGRGAYNEQFF
cdr3_nt: TGTGCCTGGGGTCGGGGGGCCTACAATGAGCAGTTCTTC

v_call: TRBV7-6
j_call: TRBJ1-2
d_call: TRBD1
clone_size: .
cdr3_aa: CASSLDPGGADGYTF
cdr3_nt: TGTGCCAGCAGCTTAGATCCAGGGGGCGCGGATGGCTACACCTTC

v_call: TRBV6-2/TRBV6-3
j_call: TRBJ2-5
d_call: TRBD1
clone_size: .
cdr3_aa: CASSSGTGYQETQYF
cdr3_nt: TGTGCCAGCAGTTCCGGGACAGGGTACCAAGAGACCCAGTACTTC

v_call: TRBV3-1/TRBV3-2
j_call: TRBJ1-3
d_call: TRBD1
clone_size: .
cdr3_aa: CASSPTGPSGNTIYF
cdr3_nt: TGTGCCAGCAGCCCGACAGGGCCCTCTGGAAACACCATATATTTT

v_call: TRBV12-5
j_call: TRBJ1-2
d_call: .
clone_size: .
cdr3_aa: CASGLVLSRGTGKDGYTF
cdr3_nt: TGTGCTAGTGGTTTGGTACTTAGTCGGGGAACAGGGAAAGATGGCTACACCTTC

v_call: TRBV6-5
j_call: TRBJ1-1
d_call: .
clone_size: .
cdr3_aa: CASSFDPQGLYTEAFF
cdr3_nt: TGTGCCAGCAGTTTCGACCCTCAGGGGTTGTACACTGAAGCTTTCTTT

v_call: TRBV29-1
j_call: TRBJ2-7
d_call: .
clone_size: .
cdr3_aa: CSGGDRLREQYF
cdr3_nt: TGCAGCGGGGGGGATAGACTACGGGAGCAGTACTTC